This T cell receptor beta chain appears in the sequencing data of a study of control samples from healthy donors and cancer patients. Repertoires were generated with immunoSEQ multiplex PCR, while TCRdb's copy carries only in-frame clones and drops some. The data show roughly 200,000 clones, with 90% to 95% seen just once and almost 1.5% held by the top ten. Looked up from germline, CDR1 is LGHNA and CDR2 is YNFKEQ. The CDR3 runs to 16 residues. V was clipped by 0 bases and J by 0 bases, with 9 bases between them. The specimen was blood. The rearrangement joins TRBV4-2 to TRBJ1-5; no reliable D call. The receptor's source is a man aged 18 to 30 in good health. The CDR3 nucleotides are TGTGCCAGCAGCCAAGATGGATGGGATAGCAATCAGCCCCAGCATTTT. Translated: CASSQDGWDSNQPQHF.